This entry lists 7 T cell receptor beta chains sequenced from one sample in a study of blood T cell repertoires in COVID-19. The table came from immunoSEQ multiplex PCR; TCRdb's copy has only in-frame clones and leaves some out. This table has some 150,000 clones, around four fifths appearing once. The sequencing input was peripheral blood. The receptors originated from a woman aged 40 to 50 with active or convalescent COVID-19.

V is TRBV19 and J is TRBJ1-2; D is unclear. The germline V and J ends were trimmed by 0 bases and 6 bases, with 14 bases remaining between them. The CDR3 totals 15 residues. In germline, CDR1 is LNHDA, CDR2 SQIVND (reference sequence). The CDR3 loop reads CASSIDGGLRNGYTF. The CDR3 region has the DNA TGTGCCAGTAGTATAGATGGAGGTTTAAGGAATGGCTACACCTTC. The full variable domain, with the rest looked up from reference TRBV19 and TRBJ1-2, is DGGITQSPKYLFRKEGQNVTLSCEQNLNHDAMYWYRQDPGQGLRLIYYSQIVNDFQKGDIAEGYSVSREKKESFPLTVTSAQKNPTAFYLCASSIDGGLRNGYTFGSGTRLTVV.

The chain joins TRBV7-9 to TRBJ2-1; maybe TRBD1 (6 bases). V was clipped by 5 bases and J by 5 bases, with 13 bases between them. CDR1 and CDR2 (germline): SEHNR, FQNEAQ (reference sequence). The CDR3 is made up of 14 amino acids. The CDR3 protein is CASSGRGNHNEQFF. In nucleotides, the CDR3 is TGTGCCAGCAGCGGAAGGGGGAACCACAATGAGCAGTTCTTC.

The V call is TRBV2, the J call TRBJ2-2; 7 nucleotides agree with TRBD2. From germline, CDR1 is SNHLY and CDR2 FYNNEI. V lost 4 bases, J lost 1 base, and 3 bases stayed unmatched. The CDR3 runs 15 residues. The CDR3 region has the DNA TGTGCCAGCAGTGGGACTAGGGGGAACACCGGGGAGCTGTTTTTT. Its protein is CASSGTRGNTGELFF.

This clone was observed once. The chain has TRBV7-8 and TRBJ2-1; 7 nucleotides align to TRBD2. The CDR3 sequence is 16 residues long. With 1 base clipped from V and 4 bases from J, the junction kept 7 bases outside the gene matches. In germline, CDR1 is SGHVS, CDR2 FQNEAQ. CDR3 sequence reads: CASSLGGRGGYNEQFF. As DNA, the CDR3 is TGTGCCAGCAGCTTAGGCGGGAGAGGAGGATACAATGAGCAGTTCTTC. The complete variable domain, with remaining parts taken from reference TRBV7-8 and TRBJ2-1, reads GAGVSQSPRYKVAKRGQDVALRCDPISGHVSLFWYQQALGQGPEFLTYFQNEAQLDKSGLPSDRFFAERPEGSVSTLKIQRTQQEDSAVYLCASSLGGRGGYNEQFFGPGTRLTVL.

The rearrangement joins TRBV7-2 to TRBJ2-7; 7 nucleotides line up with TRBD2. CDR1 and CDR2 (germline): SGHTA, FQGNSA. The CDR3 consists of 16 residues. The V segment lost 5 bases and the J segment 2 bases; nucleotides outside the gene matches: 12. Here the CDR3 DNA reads TGTGCCAGCAGCCCATACATTGGGGCGGGGGCCTACGAGCAGTACTTC. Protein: CASSPYIGAGAYEQYF.

The CDR3 here is CASSISRDRNTIYF. CDR3 DNA sequence: TGTGCCAGTAGTATTTCCCGGGATAGAAACACCATATATTTT. J is TRBJ1-3 and V is TRBV19; unclear D gene. The CDR3 runs 14 residues. V gave up 3 bases and J gave up 5 bases, with 11 bases separating them. CDR1 is LNHDA and CDR2 is SQIVND in the germline V gene (reference sequence).

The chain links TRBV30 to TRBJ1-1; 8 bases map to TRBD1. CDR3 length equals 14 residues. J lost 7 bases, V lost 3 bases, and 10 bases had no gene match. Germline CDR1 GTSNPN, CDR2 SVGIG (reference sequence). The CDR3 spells CAWRGQGILIEAFF. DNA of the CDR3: TGTGCCTGGAGAGGACAGGGCATACTAATTGAAGCTTTCTTT.